Listed here is a single TCR beta chain. The data derive from a study of cytomegalovirus exposure and HLA in healthy donors. Generated by immunoSEQ multiplex PCR, the TCRdb table keeps only in-frame clones and is missing some. Of about 160,000 clones listed, 96% are singletons. The CDR3 has 15 amino acids. CDR1 LGHNT and CDR2 FRNRAP come from the germline V gene. The ends were cut back, 4 bases at V and 4 bases at J, with 13 bases in the middle. The receptor was isolated from a woman between 18 and 29 years old in good health and CMV-seronegative. The sample consisted of PBMCs. The V call is TRBV12-5, the J call TRBJ2-2; weak D call: TRBD1 (6 bases). The CDR3 DNA sequence: TGTGCTAGTGGTTCCGGACAGATTGCCACCGGGGAGCTGTTTTTT. Translation gives CASGSGQIATGELFF.